This T cell receptor beta chain was observed in a study of STAT5B mutations in CD4+ large granular lymphocyte leukemia. Looked up from germline, CDR1 is SGHRS and CDR2 is YFSETQ. Trimming removed 4 bases from V and 8 bases from J; junction bases left unmatched: 12. The CDR3 consists of 16 residues. On this clone itself: The target antigen is unknown.

Study conclusions and caveats: TRBV06-family usage was enriched in top patient clones (8/27) versus controls (2/35).

Produced via immunoSEQ multiplex PCR; TCRdb's table is partial and in-frame only. The sample holds some 34,000 clones, over 60% seen once. Sequenced material: CD4+ T cells from blood buffy coats. The chain combines TRBV5-1 with TRBJ1-4; TRBD1 matches 9 bases. The clonotype was recovered from a human donor in good health. CDR3: CASSRDRAGGAEKLFF. As DNA, the CDR3 is TGCGCCAGCAGCCGGGACAGGGCGGGGGGCGCGGAAAAACTGTTTTTT.